This T cell receptor (beta chain) was captured by sequencing in a study of response to subunit inactivated influenza vaccine. This clonotype was observed a handful of times. V shed 0 bases and J shed 4 bases, with 7 bases lying between them. The CDR3 is 13 residues long. Germline loops: CDR1 SGDLS, CDR2 YYNGEE. Via MiXCR, TCRdb re-called the RT-PCR reads, giving one row per CDR3 protein. Of 500,000 to 600,000 distinct CDR3 sequences listed, approximately 11% were seen once; the top ten hold roughly 11%. The same sample was also used in a study of T cells expressing NK-cell markers. According to that study: cDNA encoding TCR beta was synthesized via 5'RACE template switching incorporating UMIs. Obtained from sorted CD3+CD56+NKG2C+, CD3+CD56+NKG2C- and CD3+CD56-NKG2C+ T cells were the TCR beta repertoires. Eight donors were sequenced, seven testing HCMV-seropositive and one testing seronegative. A range of roughly 1.0-8% of CD8+ T cells consisted of dominant NKG2C+ clonotypes in 5 to 7 donors. There were a handful of donors in whom these clonotypes also led the CD3+CD56-NKG2C+ fraction.

The J gene is TRBJ1-2, the V gene TRBV9; D gene ambiguous. This sequence was found in a man aged 50-59 years who received an inactivated influenza vaccine. The material sequenced was PBMCs from blood, taken on the day of vaccination. CDR3: CASSVASSYGYTF. CDR3 DNA: TGTGCCAGCAGCGTAGCTAGTAGCTATGGCTACACCTTC.